What follows are 24 T cell receptor beta chains derived from one specimen sequenced in a study of T-cell reconstitution after alpha-beta-depleted transplantation in children. This sample's TCRbeta library carried unique molecular identifier barcodes. TCRdb analysed the PCR reads with MiXCR anew, one entry per CDR3 protein. The sample shows about 1,000,000 distinct CDR3 sequences, about 29% of them seen only once. This material consisted of PBMCs, mostly from graft donor cells, taken 360 days after TCRalphabeta/CD19-depleted stem cell transplant. Source of these receptors: a boy under three years old who had a stem cell transplant for SCID, so the T cells may come from the graft donor.

This clonotype showed up just a few times. This sequence joins TRBV5-4 and TRBJ2-1; the D gene is possibly TRBD2 (5 bases). Germline lookup yields CDR1 SGHNT and CDR2 YYREEE (reference sequence). The CDR3 runs 15 residues. Trimming cost V 1 base and J 7 bases, with 15 bases left between them. For the CDR3, the DNA is TGTGCCAGCAGCTTGTCGGGGTTGGAAGGGAATGAGCAGTTCTTC. This codes for CASSLSGLEGNEQFF. The complete variable domain, with remaining parts taken from reference TRBV5-4 and TRBJ2-1, reads ETGVTQSPTHLIKTRGQQVTLRCSSQSGHNTVSWYQQALGQGPQFIFQYYREEENGRGNFPPRFSGLQFPNYSSELNVNALELDDSALYLCASSLSGLEGNEQFFGPGTRLTVL.

The rearrangement uses TRBV12-3 or TRBV12-4 and TRBJ2-1; 9 bases line up with TRBD2. This CDR3 spans 15 amino acids. V shed 6 bases and J 5 bases; nucleotides not matched to a gene: 8. The CDR3, as DNA: TGTGCCAGCAGCCTGGGACTAGCAATAGACAATGAGCAGTTCTTC. Residues: CASSLGLAIDNEQFF.

This clonotype has just one count. V gene TRBV5-6 combines with J gene TRBJ2-2; tentative D call: TRBD1 (6 bases). CDR3 length equals 14 residues. Germline V gene lookup returns CDR1 SGHDT and CDR2 YYEEEE. Trimming shortened V by 2 bases and J by 9 bases, and 14 bases separated the two germline ends. Here the CDR3 reads CASSLIYRARELFF. The DNA for the CDR3 is TGTGCCAGCAGCTTAATCTACAGGGCCCGGGAGCTGTTTTTT.

A few counts support this clonotype. The rearrangement joins TRBV20-1 to TRBJ2-5; D gene uncertain. The V gene's germline CDR1 is DFQATT and CDR2 SNEGSKA (reference sequence). The CDR3 runs 13 residues. Trimming removed 7 bases from V and 2 bases from J, with 14 bases in between. CDR3 sequence: CSGARGIQETQYF. CDR3 sequence (DNA): TGCAGTGGGGCCCGAGGAATACAAGAGACCCAGTACTTC.

This clonotype turned up a few times. This chain links TRBV28 with TRBJ2-7, with D perhaps being TRBD1 or TRBD2 (7 bases each). Germline CDR1 reads MDHEN; CDR2 reads SYDVKM. Between the trimmed V and J ends, which lost 8 bases and 5 bases, there was a span of 16 bases. CDR3 length: 13 amino acids. Here the CDR3 DNA reads TGTGCCAGCTTAAGGGGAGGGGGCCACGAGCAGTACTTC. Protein sequence: CASLRGGGHEQYF.

This sequence joins TRBV28 and TRBJ1-1, with TRBD1 matching over 9 bases. Germline V lookup: CDR1 MDHEN, CDR2 SYDVKM. V trimming: 8 bases; J trimming: 5 bases; junction bases outside the gene matches: 12. The CDR3 is 15 amino acids. CDR3 in amino acids: CASRGQGRGKTEAFF. The CDR3 region has the DNA TGTGCCAGCCGAGGACAGGGGAGAGGGAAAACTGAAGCTTTCTTT.

This clonotype was picked up a small number of times. The J gene is TRBJ2-1, the V gene TRBV24-1; TRBD1 matches 9 bases. V lost 1 base to trimming and J lost 8 bases; unmatched junction nucleotides: 5. Germline lookup yields CDR1 KGHDR and CDR2 SFDVKD. The CDR3 is made up of 15 amino acids. CDR3 in amino acids: CATSDLGQGTYEQFF. The CDR3 DNA reads TGTGCCACCAGTGATTTAGGACAGGGGACGTATGAGCAGTTCTTC.

This chain links TRBV12-3 or TRBV12-4 with TRBJ1-5; TRBD1 is a possible D gene (6 bases). The CDR3 totals 15 residues. Trimming stripped 4 bases from V and 7 bases from J, with 17 bases between. The CDR3 bases are TGTGCCAGCAGTTCAAGGGGGATGGCTGAGCAGCCCCAGCATTTT. Translation gives CASSSRGMAEQPQHF.

This clonotype has just a few counts. This chain uses TRBV18 with TRBJ2-5; TRBD1 is a possible D gene (6 bases). The length of the CDR3 is 17 residues. V was clipped by 0 bases and J by 5 bases, with 19 bases between them. The germline CDR1 and CDR2 sequences are KGHSH and LQKENI. The CDR3 bases are TGTGCCAGCTCACCACCGCGAGGGACACCTACCCAGGAGACCCAGTACTTC. Translation: CASSPPRGTPTQETQYF. The full variable domain, its missing parts supplied by reference TRBV18 and TRBJ2-5, is NAGVMQNPRHLVRRRGQEARLRCSPMKGHSHVYWYRQLPEEGLKFMVYLQKENIIDESGMPKERFSAEFPKEGPSILRIQQVVRGDSAAYFCASSPPRGTPTQETQYFGPGTRLLVL.

Only a few counts were recorded for this clonotype. The V gene is TRBV25-1, the J gene TRBJ2-5; no firm D call. Germline V gene sequence: CDR1 MGHDK, CDR2 SYGVNS. The CDR3 length is 15 residues. Trimming took off 3 bases at V and 1 base at J, with 12 bases between the two ends. The CDR3: CASSDGSRPQETQYF. As DNA, the CDR3 is TGTGCCAGCAGTGATGGGTCCAGGCCCCAAGAGACCCAGTACTTC.

Only a few counts were recorded for this clonotype. The chain couples TRBV29-1 to TRBJ1-1, with D possibly TRBD1 on 6 matching bases. The CDR3 extends over 12 amino acids. Trimming stripped 0 bases from V and 11 bases from J, with 13 bases between. Per germline, CDR1 SQVTM and CDR2 ANQGSEA. The CDR3 region is CSVEDQGGEAFF. The CDR3 DNA follows: TGCAGCGTTGAAGATCAAGGGGGGGAGGCTTTCTTT. Filled out from reference TRBV29-1 and TRBJ1-1, the complete variable domain reads SAVISQKPSRDICQRGTSLTIQCQVDSQVTMMFWYRQQPGQSLTLIATANQGSEATYESGFVIDKFPISRPNLTFSTLTVSNMSPEDSSIYLCSVEDQGGEAFFGQGTRLTVV.

This clonotype occurred a few times. The V and J genes are TRBV6-1 and TRBJ1-2; D remains unclear. V lost 7 bases, J lost 2 bases, and 17 bases lay in between. The CDR3 sequence is 15 residues long. Germline V CDR1 and CDR2: MNHNS, SASEGT. The DNA of the CDR3 is TGTGCCAGCACCCCCGAGGCGGTCGGGAACTATGGCTACACCTTC. This encodes CASTPEAVGNYGYTF.

In its sample, this clonotype was seen a few times. The chain combines TRBV12-3 or TRBV12-4 with TRBJ1-1, with D possibly TRBD1 on 5 matching bases. Trimming pared 6 bases from V and 5 bases from J, leaving 16 bases between. The CDR3 loop spans 14 amino acids. CDR3 protein: CASSFGTPGTEAFF. The DNA for the CDR3 is TGTGCCAGCAGCTTTGGGACCCCCGGGACTGAAGCTTTCTTT.

This clonotype was counted only a few times. The chain carries TRBV27 and TRBJ2-3; the D gene is possibly TRBD2 (5 bases). The CDR3 is 14 amino acids. Germline V CDR1 and CDR2: MNHEY, SMNVEV (reference sequence). The ends were cut back, 0 bases at V and 1 base at J, with 5 bases in the middle. The CDR3 region is CASSLSEGTDTQYF. In nucleotides, the CDR3 is TGTGCCAGCAGTTTATCGGAGGGCACAGATACGCAGTATTTT.

This chain uses TRBV5-1 with TRBJ2-7; D remains unclear. The CDR3 is 14 amino acids. V was pared by 0 bases and J by 2 bases, with 9 bases between. CDR1 and CDR2 (germline): SGHRS, YFSETQ. CDR3 nucleotides: TGCGCCAGCAGCTTGGACTATATAACCTACGAGCAGTACTTC. It yields the protein CASSLDYITYEQYF.

The chain is built from TRBV6-6 and TRBJ2-7, with D tentatively TRBD1 or TRBD2 (5 bases each). The germline V gene has CDR1 MNHNY and CDR2 SVGAGI (reference sequence). This CDR3 has 11 amino acids. V was clipped by 4 bases and J by 7 bases, with 8 bases between them. In nucleotides, the CDR3 is TGTGCCAGCAGTTGGGGGAGAGAGCAGTACTTC. Encoded protein: CASSWGREQYF.

The table lists this clonotype with a few counts. The V call is TRBV5-5, the J call TRBJ1-2; D is possibly TRBD1 (6 bases). Germline assignment: CDR1 SGHKS and CDR2 YYEKEE (reference sequence). The germline V and J ends were trimmed by 0 bases and 8 bases, with 11 bases remaining between them. The length of the CDR3 is 13 residues. CDR3 loop: CASSLEQGRGYTF. The CDR3, as DNA: TGTGCCAGCAGCTTGGAACAGGGAAGGGGCTACACCTTC.

The chain uses TRBV15 and TRBJ2-7; a possible D gene is TRBD2 (6 bases). V shed 2 bases and J shed 1 base, with 18 bases lying between them. Germline V lookup: CDR1 LNHNV, CDR2 YYDKDF (reference sequence). This CDR3 comprises 17 residues. The CDR3 bases are TGTGCCACCAGCAGATCCTTTGCGGCGGGGACTTCCTACGAGCAGTACTTC. This gives the protein CATSRSFAAGTSYEQYF.

The V call is TRBV4-2, the J call TRBJ2-3; D gene unclear. CDR1 and CDR2 from the germline V gene are LGHNA and YNFKEQ. The CDR3 is 16 residues long. V lost 0 bases and J lost 2, with 12 bases in between. CDR3 region: CASSQDVNYPTDTQYF. The CDR3 nucleotides are TGTGCCAGCAGCCAAGATGTGAACTACCCCACAGATACGCAGTATTTT.

This clonotype was recorded many times. The chain uses TRBV7-8 and TRBJ2-3, with D tentatively TRBD1 or TRBD2 (5 bases each). Looked up from germline, CDR1 is SGHVS and CDR2 is FQNEAQ. The V and J ends lost 2 bases and 2 bases respectively, with 14 bases between them. This CDR3 spans 16 amino acids. The DNA for the CDR3 is TGTGCCAGCAGCTTATCGGGGCAGGGAATCACAGATACGCAGTATTTT. Translating it yields CASSLSGQGITDTQYF.

The chain has TRBV5-1 and TRBJ2-1; 12 nucleotides line up with TRBD1. The CDR3 consists of 20 residues. The germline V gene has CDR1 SGHRS and CDR2 YFSETQ. J gave up 4 bases and V 0 bases, and 14 bases lay outside the gene matches. The CDR3 loop is CASSLAVGDRGPRGYNEQFF. The CDR3 nucleotides are TGCGCCAGCAGCTTGGCCGTTGGGGACAGGGGGCCGAGAGGGTACAATGAGCAGTTCTTC.

This clonotype was seen more than once but under ten times. CDR3 amino acids: CASSATLGAGGYNEQFF. The CDR3 DNA reads TGTGCCAGCAGCGCCACCTTAGGGGCCGGGGGATACAATGAGCAGTTCTTC. The chain uses TRBV7-3 and TRBJ2-1; D possibly corresponds to TRBD2 (6 bases). Deletions cut 5 bases from V and 4 bases from J, with 21 bases between. CDR3 length: 17 residues. Germline CDR1 and CDR2: SGHTA and FQGTGA.

The chain carries TRBV9 and TRBJ2-5; 7 bases are shared with TRBD1. With V trimmed by 4 bases and J by 3 bases, 9 bases remained unmatched. The V gene's germline CDR1 is SGDLS and CDR2 YYNGEE. The CDR3 covers 15 residues. CDR3 amino acids: CASSITGTEKETQYF. The CDR3 DNA reads TGTGCCAGCAGCATAACCGGGACAGAAAAAGAGACCCAGTACTTC.

This clonotype was found a few times. This chain joins TRBV29-1 and TRBJ2-7; D remains ambiguous. The CDR3 totals 12 residues. Germline V CDR1 and CDR2: SQVTM, ANQGSEA. The V end lost 4 bases, the J end lost 0 bases, and 7 bases lay between the germline ends. The CDR3 loop is CSVAVSSYEQYF. CDR3 in DNA: TGCAGCGTTGCGGTCAGCTCCTACGAGCAGTACTTC.